One sample yielded the 21 T cell receptor beta chains listed below, sequenced in a study of T cells in Graves' hyperthyroidism and ophthalmopathy. Researchers amplified the TCR beta CDR3 regions from RNA transcripts. Primed by the HTBI set, a first-round RT-PCR was run on the TCR CDR3. TCRdb reprocessed the multiplex PCR reads with MiXCR, giving one entry per CDR3 protein. The data show 650,000 to 800,000 distinct CDR3 sequences, roughly 46% seen once. Sequencing was carried out using peripheral blood or thyroid tissue (not recorded which). These receptors originate from an adult man with Graves' disease, either hyperthyroidism or ophthalmopathy (not recorded which).

This clonotype occurred many times. This rearrangement joins TRBV2 to TRBJ2-7, with D possibly TRBD1 on 6 matching bases. Germline V lookup: CDR1 SNHLY, CDR2 FYNNEI. This CDR3 region has 15 residues. Trimming took 6 bases from V and 2 from J, leaving 17 bases between them. The CDR3 DNA sequence: TGTGCCAGCAGGCTCCGGGACACCGGACCCTACGAGCAGTACTTC. Translated, it gives CASRLRDTGPYEQYF.

The rearrangement joins TRBV7-6 to TRBJ1-5, with D unclear. The DNA end is a closer match to TRBJ1-6, so the J assignment may be wrong. In germline, CDR1 is SGHVS, CDR2 FNYEAQ. The CDR3 is 13 amino acids. This CDR3 reads CASSSDVGSPLHF. CDR3 bases: TGTGCCAGCAGCTCAGACGTGGGTTCACCCCTCCACTTT.

This clonotype was counted many times. The rearrangement uses TRBV10-3 and TRBJ2-7, with a weak D call TRBD1 (6 bases). The germline CDR1 and CDR2 sequences are ENHRY and SYGVKD. V lost 0 bases, J lost 5 bases, and 14 bases lay in between. The CDR3 length is 15 residues. The CDR3: CAISESNVRGHEQYF. Here the CDR3 DNA reads TGTGCCATCAGTGAGTCGAACGTCAGGGGCCACGAGCAGTACTTC.

In this sample, this clonotype turned up a few times. Here the CDR3 reads CASSLSGTGHGYTF. In DNA, the CDR3 is TGTGCCAGCAGCCTTTCCGGGACAGGGCACGGCTACACCTTC. The chain links TRBV11-2 to TRBJ1-2; 9 positions match TRBD1. Trimming cost V 5 bases and J 8 bases; bases outside gene matches: 9. CDR1 SGHAT and CDR2 FQNNGV come from the germline V gene. This CDR3 has 14 residues. The full variable domain, rest sourced from reference TRBV11-2 and TRBJ1-2, is EAGVAQSPRYKIIEKRQSVAFWCNPISGHATLYWYQQILGQGPKLLIQFQNNGVVDDSQLPKDRFSAERLKGVDSTLKIQPAKLEDSAVYLCASSLSGTGHGYTFGSGTRLTVV.

The chain joins TRBV9 to TRBJ2-7; TRBD1 might be the D (6 bases). In germline, CDR1 is SGDLS, CDR2 YYNGEE. Trimming took 5 bases from V and 3 from J, leaving 21 bases between them. This CDR3 spans 16 amino acids. CDR3 region: CASSSWTAATNYEQYF. The CDR3 DNA reads as TGTGCCAGCAGTTCCTGGACAGCCGCCACGAACTACGAGCAGTACTTC.

This clonotype was counted between two and nine times. The CDR3 region is CASSLSGPIYYGYTF. DNA of the CDR3: TGTGCCAGCAGCTTAAGCGGACCGATTTACTATGGCTACACCTTC. The rearrangement joins TRBV7-8 to TRBJ1-2, with D unresolved. The V end lost 2 bases, the J end lost 3 bases, and 13 bases lay between the germline ends. Germline values: CDR1 SGHVS, CDR2 FQNEAQ. This CDR3 has 15 residues.

The V and J genes are TRBV20-1 and TRBJ1-5; D is perhaps TRBD1 (5 bases). Germline CDR1 is DFQATT and CDR2 is SNEGSKA (reference sequence). The germline V and J ends were trimmed by 4 bases and 2 bases, with 27 bases remaining between them. The CDR3 loop spans 19 amino acids. The CDR3 loop is CSANRFRDRWTNGNQPQHF. Here the CDR3 DNA reads TGCAGTGCTAACAGATTCCGGGACCGTTGGACTAACGGCAATCAGCCCCAGCATTTT.

This chain joins TRBV5-1 and TRBJ2-7; the match to TRBD1 covers 8 bases. The CDR3 extends over 13 amino acids. V lost 7 bases to trimming and J lost 2 bases; unmatched junction nucleotides: 5. Germline values: CDR1 SGHRS, CDR2 YFSETQ. The DNA for the CDR3 is TGCGCCAGCTGCGACAGGGGCCCCTACGAGCAGTACTTC. It codes for CASCDRGPYEQYF.

CDR3 coding DNA: TGCAGCGGGACAATGACAGGTTCTAACTATGGCTACACCTTC. Translation: CSGTMTGSNYGYTF. V and J are TRBV29-1 and TRBJ1-2, with D perhaps TRBD1 (6 bases). This CDR3 spans 14 amino acids. V lost 7 bases, J lost 0 bases, and 15 bases lay in between. Germline loops: CDR1 SQVTM, CDR2 ANQGSEA. Together with reference TRBV29-1 and TRBJ1-2, the CDR3 gives the full variable domain: SAVISQKPSRDICQRGTSLTIQCQVDSQVTMMFWYRQQPGQSLTLIATANQGSEATYESGFVIDKFPISRPNLTFSTLTVSNMSPEDSSIYLCSGTMTGSNYGYTFGSGTRLTVV.

This chain uses TRBV20-1 with TRBJ2-5; TRBD1 matches at 7 bases. This CDR3 has 15 residues. Germline V gene sequence: CDR1 DFQATT, CDR2 SNEGSKA (reference sequence). V gave up 5 bases and J gave up 5 bases; unmatched junction bases: 14. The CDR3 coding sequence is TGCAGTGCTTCCGAGACAGGGACGCGTGGGGAGACCCAGTACTTC. It specifies CSASETGTRGETQYF.

For this clonotype: No conserved phenylalanine or tryptophan is present at the end of the CDR3, so a read error is the likely explanation. The rearrangement uses TRBV7-8 and TRBJ1-1, with D uncertain. This CDR3 is 14 amino acids long. The ends were cut back, 6 bases at V and 1 base at J, with 12 bases in the middle. Germline CDR1 and CDR2: SGHVS and FQNEAQ. The CDR3 here is CASSESSGNTEAFL. In DNA form, the CDR3 reads TGTGCCAGCAGTGAAAGTTCCGGGAACACTGAAGCTTTCCTT.

On this clonotype: Germline and junction disagree at one end, which may indicate a read error. This sequence joins TRBV2 and TRBJ2-6; D call uncertain. This CDR3 has 14 amino acids. Per the germline V gene, CDR1 is SNHLY and CDR2 is FYNNEI. CDR3 sequence reads: CASSAFVETNTEAF. The DNA for the CDR3 is TGTGCCAGCAGTGCGTTTGTGGAAACGAACACTGAAGCTTTC.

This chain uses TRBV29-1 with TRBJ1-1; D call uncertain. The CDR3 runs to 12 residues. Trimming shortened V by 8 bases and J by 0 bases, and 10 bases separated the two germline ends. Germline-derived CDR1 and CDR2 are SQVTM and ANQGSEA. The CDR3 DNA reads TGCAGCTTCGACGTGCTGAACACTGAAGCTTTCTTT. Translated, it gives CSFDVLNTEAFF. Looking up the rest from reference TRBV29-1 and TRBJ1-1 gives the full variable domain: SAVISQKPSRDICQRGTSLTIQCQVDSQVTMMFWYRQQPGQSLTLIATANQGSEATYESGFVIDKFPISRPNLTFSTLTVSNMSPEDSSIYLCSFDVLNTEAFFGQGTRLTVV.

Points on this clonotype: One end of the junction varies from germline; a read error may be responsible. The chain joins TRBV4-1 to TRBJ1-2; D is unclear. The CDR3 is made up of 14 amino acids. Germline CDR1 is MGHRA and CDR2 is YSYEKL. The CDR3 sequence is CASSQEAFNYGYTF. The CDR3 coding sequence is TGTGCCAGCAGCCAAGAAGCCTTTAACTATGGCTACACCTTC.

This clonotype was counted once. A much larger clone lies a single base off, so this may be a read error. CDR3 sequence reads: CASSGGQNYEQYF. CDR3 DNA: TGTGCCAGCAGTGGGGGACAGAACTACGAGCAGTACTTC. This sequence joins TRBV2 and TRBJ2-7; 7 bases match TRBD1. The CDR3 runs to 13 residues. V lost 4 bases and J lost 3; bases outside the gene matches: 3. CDR1 is SNHLY and CDR2 is FYNNEI in the germline V gene.

This clonotype was counted many times. One junction end disagrees with the germline gene, perhaps due to a read error. The rearrangement links TRBV5-1 to TRBJ1-3; no definite D call. The CDR3 has 13 residues. The V gene's germline CDR1 is SGHRS and CDR2 YFSETQ. This CDR3 reads CASSLGQGNTIYF. CDR3 nucleotides: TGTGCCAGCAGCTTAGGTCAGGGAAACACCATATATTTT.

The chain joins TRBV9 to TRBJ1-1; D is perhaps TRBD1 (5 bases). This CDR3 comprises 14 residues. Trimming took 0 bases from V and 6 from J, leaving 12 bases between them. Germline lookup yields CDR1 SGDLS and CDR2 YYNGEE. The CDR3 nucleotides are TGTGCCAGCAGCGTAGACGGGGGAAGCGCTGAAGCTTTCTTT. This gives the protein CASSVDGGSAEAFF.

Points on this clonotype: This may stem from a read error, because a much larger clone lies one nucleotide away. The chain has TRBV7-9 and TRBJ2-7, with 7 bases identical to TRBD1. Trimming at V came to 3 bases and at J to 6 bases, leaving 5 bases not matched to a gene. The CDR3 runs 13 residues. Germline V CDR1 and CDR2: SEHNR, FQNEAQ (reference sequence). CDR3: CASSFTGTAEQYF. In DNA form, the CDR3 reads TGTGCCAGCAGCTTCACAGGGACAGCCGAGCAGTACTTC.

The V gene is TRBV10-3, the J gene TRBJ1-6; the match to TRBD1 covers 9 bases. CDR1 and CDR2 from the germline V gene are ENHRY and SYGVKD. The CDR3 contains 15 residues. V lost 10 bases and J lost 1; bases outside the gene matches: 5. CDR3 region: CASRGQGSYNSPLHF. The CDR3 DNA reads TGTGCCAGCAGGGGACAGGGTTCCTATAATTCACCCCTCCACTTT.

The sample holds many counts of this clonotype. The genes are TRBV2 and TRBJ2-6; 11 bases line up with TRBD1. This CDR3 comprises 18 residues. Unmatched junction bases numbered 9, after V lost 6 bases and J lost 2 bases. From germline, CDR1 is SNHLY and CDR2 FYNNEI. As DNA, the CDR3 is TGTGCCAGCAGCCGGACCAGGACAGGGGGCGCTGGGGCCAACGTCCTGACTTTC. Residues: CASSRTRTGGAGANVLTF.

Remarks on this clonotype: One end of the junction varies from germline; a read error may be responsible. The chain joins TRBV25-1 to TRBJ1-1, with D possibly TRBD1 on 6 matching bases. Germline V gives CDR1 MGHDK, CDR2 SYGVNS. This CDR3 region has 14 residues. This chain's CDR3 is CTSRDLGADTEAFF. CDR3 nucleotide sequence: TGTACCAGCAGAGATCTGGGGGCCGACACTGAAGCTTTCTTT.